Following are 10 T cell receptor beta chains from one sample sequenced in a study of identical twins. TCRdb analysed the 5' RACE reads with MiXCR anew, one entry per CDR3 protein. The sample shows about 300,000 distinct CDR3 sequences, over 9% of them seen only once. This same sample was also part of a study on yellow fever vaccine responses in identical twins.

The specimen sequenced was CD8+ T cells sorted from blood. Receptors were obtained from a woman younger than 30 in good health.

The chain has TRBV9 and TRBJ2-7; 9 bases fit TRBD2. Unmatched junction bases numbered 6, after V lost 0 bases and J lost 2 bases. The CDR3 length is 16 residues. Germline CDR1 reads SGDLS; CDR2 reads YYNGEE. The CDR3 DNA reads TGTGCCAGCAGCGTAGCGGGCGTAGCGGGGGCCTACGAGCAGTACTTC. Its translation is CASSVAGVAGAYEQYF.

This clonotype was detected many times. The rearrangement uses TRBV12-3 or TRBV12-4 and TRBJ2-7, with unresolved D. V was pared by 3 bases and J by 6 bases, with 12 bases between. This CDR3 region has 13 residues. CDR3 DNA: TGTGCCAGCAGTTTTACAGCCCGGGCCGAGCAGTACTTC. Protein sequence: CASSFTARAEQYF.

The chain couples TRBV7-9 to TRBJ2-5, with TRBD1 identical over 10 bases. The CDR3 sequence is 16 residues long. V was pared by 4 bases and J by 5 bases, with 10 bases of the junction left unmatched. Germline CDR1 reads SEHNR; CDR2 reads FQNEAQ (reference sequence). CDR3 loop: CASSSPRSGQGETQYF. The CDR3 nucleotides are TGTGCCAGCAGCTCCCCCAGGTCGGGACAGGGGGAGACCCAGTACTTC.

V is TRBV5-1 and J is TRBJ2-3, with a weak D call TRBD2 (6 bases). CDR1 and CDR2 from the germline V gene are SGHRS and YFSETQ. The length of the CDR3 is 15 residues. V was cut by 4 bases and J by 3 bases, with 15 bases left in between. DNA for the CDR3: TGCGCCAGCAGCCCCTGGGGGGTTGAAACAGATACGCAGTATTTT. Protein sequence: CASSPWGVETDTQYF.

There are many counts of this clonotype. The rearrangement links TRBV12-3 or TRBV12-4 to TRBJ2-1; D gene unclear. The CDR3 consists of 10 residues. The V end was cut by 4 bases, the J end by 9 bases, with 4 bases between. As DNA, the CDR3 is TGTGCCAGCAGTTCCGGTGAGCAGTTCTTC. Its translation: CASSSGEQFF.

This clonotype has ten or more counts. The chain recombines TRBV28 with TRBJ1-6; 8 bases map to TRBD1. V lost 6 bases, J lost 5 bases, and 3 bases stayed unmatched. This CDR3 has 14 residues. Germline-derived CDR1 and CDR2 are MDHEN and SYDVKM. In DNA, the CDR3 is TGTGCCAGCAGCCTGACAGGGGATAATTCACCCCTCCACTTT. Protein sequence: CASSLTGDNSPLHF.

This clonotype has a handful of counts. This rearrangement joins TRBV5-1 to TRBJ1-4; D is unclear. Trimming took off 6 bases at V and 0 bases at J, with 9 bases between the two ends. The CDR3 is made up of 14 amino acids. Per germline, CDR1 SGHRS and CDR2 YFSETQ. The CDR3 reads CASNGGATNEKLFF. Here the CDR3 DNA reads TGCGCCAGCAATGGCGGCGCAACTAATGAAAAACTGTTTTTT.

This clonotype was detected only a few times. V and J are TRBV12-5 and TRBJ2-7, with D hard to call. V was shortened by 5 bases and J by 2 bases, with 7 bases between the two germline ends. The CDR3 runs 12 residues. Germline assignment: CDR1 LGHNT and CDR2 FRNRAP. CDR3 sequence reads: CASGPNTYEQYF. The CDR3 bases are TGTGCTAGTGGTCCCAACACCTACGAGCAGTACTTC. Using reference TRBV12-5 and TRBJ2-7 for the parts outside the CDR3, the full variable domain is DARVTQTPRHKVTEMGQEVTMRCQPILGHNTVFWYRQTMMQGLELLAYFRNRAPLDDSGMPKDRFSAEMPDATLATLKIQPSEPRDSAVYFCASGPNTYEQYFGPGTRLTVT.

This clonotype was detected a few times. The genes are TRBV13 and TRBJ2-2, with TRBD2 matching 12 bases. The CDR3 loop spans 18 amino acids. Germline CDR1 and CDR2: PRHDT and FYEKMQ (reference sequence). Trimming cost V 4 bases and J 0 bases; bases outside gene matches: 6. The CDR3 DNA reads as TGTGCCAGCAGCTCAACTAGCGGGAGGAAAGCGAACACCGGGGAGCTGTTTTTT. As protein: CASSSTSGRKANTGELFF.

Ten or more counts support this clonotype. This sequence joins TRBV6-4 and TRBJ2-1; 9 bases fit TRBD2. Germline V gene data show CDR1 as MRHNA and CDR2 as SNTAGT. The CDR3 is made up of 15 amino acids. V lost 7 bases, J lost 3 bases, and 7 bases stayed unmatched. The CDR3 sequence is CASTENSGGYNEQFF. DNA of the CDR3: TGTGCCAGCACTGAGAATAGCGGGGGCTACAATGAGCAGTTCTTC.